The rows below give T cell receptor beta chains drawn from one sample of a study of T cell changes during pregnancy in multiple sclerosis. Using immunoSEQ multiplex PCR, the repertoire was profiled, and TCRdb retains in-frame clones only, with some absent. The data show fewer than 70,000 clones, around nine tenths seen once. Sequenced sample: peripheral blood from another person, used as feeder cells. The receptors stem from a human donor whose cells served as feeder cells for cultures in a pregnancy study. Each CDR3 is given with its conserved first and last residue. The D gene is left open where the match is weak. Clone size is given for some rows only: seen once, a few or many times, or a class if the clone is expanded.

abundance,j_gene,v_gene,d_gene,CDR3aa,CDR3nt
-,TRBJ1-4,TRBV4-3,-,CASSQVKEKLFF,TGCGCCAGCAGCCAAGTAAAGGAAAAACTGTTTTTT
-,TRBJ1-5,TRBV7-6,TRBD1,CASSLTGGRQPQHF,TGTGCCAGCAGCTTGACAGGGGGCCGGCAGCCCCAGCATTTT
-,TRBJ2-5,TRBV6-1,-,CASGQDSYQETQYF,TGTGCCAGCGGCCAGGACAGCTACCAAGAGACCCAGTACTTC
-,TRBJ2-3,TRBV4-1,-,CAVDPGTDTQYF,TGCGCAGTCGACCCGGGGACAGATACGCAGTATTTT
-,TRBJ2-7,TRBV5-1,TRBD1,CASSLSGQGAGEQYF,TGCGCCAGCAGCTTGTCCGGACAGGGGGCCGGCGAGCAGTACTTC
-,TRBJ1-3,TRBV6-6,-,CASSSPGILSGNTIYF,TGTGCCAGCAGCTCTCCAGGGATCTTATCTGGAAACACCATATATTTT
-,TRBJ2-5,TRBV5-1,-,CASSLSPGGRQETQYF,TGCGCCAGCAGCTTGTCGCCGGGGGGCAGGCAAGAGACCCAGTACTTC
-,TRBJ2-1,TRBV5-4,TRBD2,CASSLSASGGYNEQFF,TGTGCCAGCAGCTTGAGTGCTAGCGGGGGGTACAATGAGCAGTTCTTC
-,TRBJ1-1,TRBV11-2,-,CASSSGQRNTEAFF,TGTGCCAGCAGTTCCGGACAGAGGAACACTGAAGCTTTCTTT
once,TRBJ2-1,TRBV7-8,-,CASSLGDINEQFF,TGTGCCAGCAGCTTAGGAGACATCAATGAGCAGTTCTTC
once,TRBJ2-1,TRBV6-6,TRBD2,CASSNQPGLAGVGFF,TGTGCCAGCAGCAACCAGCCGGGACTAGCGGGAGTCGGGTTCTTC